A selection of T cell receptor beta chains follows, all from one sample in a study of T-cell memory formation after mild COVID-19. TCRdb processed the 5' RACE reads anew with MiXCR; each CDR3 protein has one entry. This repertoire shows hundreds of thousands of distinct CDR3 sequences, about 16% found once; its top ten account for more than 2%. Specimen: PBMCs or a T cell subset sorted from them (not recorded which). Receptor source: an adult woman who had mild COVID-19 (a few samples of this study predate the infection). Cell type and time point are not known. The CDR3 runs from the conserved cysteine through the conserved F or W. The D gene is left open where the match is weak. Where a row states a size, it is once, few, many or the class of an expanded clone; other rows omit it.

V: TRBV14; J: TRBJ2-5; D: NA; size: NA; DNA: TGTGCCAGCAGCAAGTTAGGAGGGCTAGAGACCCAGTACTTC; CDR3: CASSKLGGLETQYF
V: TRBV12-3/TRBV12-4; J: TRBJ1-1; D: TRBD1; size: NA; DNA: TGTGCCAGCAGTTCGGGACAGGGGACGGCTTTCTTT; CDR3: CASSSGQGTAFF
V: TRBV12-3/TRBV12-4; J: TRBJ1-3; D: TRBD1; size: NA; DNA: TGTGCCAGCAGTGATAAGGGGGCCGGAAACACCATATATTTT; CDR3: CASSDKGAGNTIYF
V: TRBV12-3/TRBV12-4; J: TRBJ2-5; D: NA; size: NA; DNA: TGTGCCAGCAGCTTCCTGGGGGAGACCCAGTACTTC; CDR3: CASSFLGETQYF
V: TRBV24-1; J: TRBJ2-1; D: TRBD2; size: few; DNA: TGTGCCACCAGTGATAAACTAGCGGGACAATACAATGAGCAGTTCTTC; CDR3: CATSDKLAGQYNEQFF
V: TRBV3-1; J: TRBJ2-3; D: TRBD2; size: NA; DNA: TGTGCCAGCAGCCAAGGGGGTCTGCTAGCGGGGGCGATCACAGATACGCAGTATTTT; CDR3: CASSQGGLLAGAITDTQYF
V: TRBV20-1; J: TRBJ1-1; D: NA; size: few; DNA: TGCAGTGCCCTACCGGGCAGGGCGAACACTGAAGCTTTCTTT; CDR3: CSALPGRANTEAFF
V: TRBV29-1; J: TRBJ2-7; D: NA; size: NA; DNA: TGCAGCGTTGACGGTCTGGCGGCCTACGAGCAGTACTTC; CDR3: CSVDGLAAYEQYF
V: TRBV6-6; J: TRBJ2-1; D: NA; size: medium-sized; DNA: TGTGCCAGCACAATAGCGGCCTCAGGGAATGAGCAGTTCTTC; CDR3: CASTIAASGNEQFF
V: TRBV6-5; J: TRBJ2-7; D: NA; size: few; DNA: TGTGCCAGCAGTTACCCGCGGGACGGATCCTACGAGCAGTACTTC; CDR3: CASSYPRDGSYEQYF
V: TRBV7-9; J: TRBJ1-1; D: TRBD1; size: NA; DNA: TGTGCCAGCAGCTTAGAGGGGACAGCACAAGCTTTCTTT; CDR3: CASSLEGTAQAFF
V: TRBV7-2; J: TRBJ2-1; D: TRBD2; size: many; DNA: TGTGCCAGCAGCTTACAACTAGCGGGAGCACTCAATGAGCAGTTCTTC; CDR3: CASSLQLAGALNEQFF
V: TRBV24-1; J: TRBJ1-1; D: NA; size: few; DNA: TGTGCCACTAGAAGGGCGAACACTGAAGCTTTCTTT; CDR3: CATRRANTEAFF
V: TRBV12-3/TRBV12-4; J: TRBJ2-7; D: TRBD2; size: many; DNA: TGTGCCAGCAGGGCGGGGGGACCCTACGAGCAGTACTTC; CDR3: CASRAGGPYEQYF
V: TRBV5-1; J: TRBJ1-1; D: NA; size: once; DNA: TGCGCCAGCAGCTTGTCGGGGGGCCCACAGGGTTATGCTATGAACACTGAAGCTTTCTTT; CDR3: CASSLSGGPQGYAMNTEAFF
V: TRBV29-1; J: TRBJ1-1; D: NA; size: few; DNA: TGCAGCGTTGAAGGGCAGTTCACTGAAGCTTTCTTT; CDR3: CSVEGQFTEAFF
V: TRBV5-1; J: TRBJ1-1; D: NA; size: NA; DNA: TGCGCCAGCAGCACGACGGGACACAAGAACACTGAAGCTTTCTTT; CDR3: CASSTTGHKNTEAFF
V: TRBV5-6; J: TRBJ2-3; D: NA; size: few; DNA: TGTGCCAGCACCTTGTCACAGGGATTGCCAGATACGCAGTATTTT; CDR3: CASTLSQGLPDTQYF
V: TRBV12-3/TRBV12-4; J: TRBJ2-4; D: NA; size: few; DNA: TGTGCCAGCAGTTTAGAAGGGGGTTTAGCCAAAAACATTCAGTACTTC; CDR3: CASSLEGGLAKNIQYF
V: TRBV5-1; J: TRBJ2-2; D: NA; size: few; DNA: TGCGCCAGCAGCCTGACGACAGGAGACACCGGGGAGCTGTTTTTT; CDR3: CASSLTTGDTGELFF
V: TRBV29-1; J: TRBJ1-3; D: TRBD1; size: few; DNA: TGCAGCGTTAGGGACAGGGTCAGCTCTGGAAACACCATATATTTT; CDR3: CSVRDRVSSGNTIYF
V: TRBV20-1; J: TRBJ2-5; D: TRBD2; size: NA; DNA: TGCAGTGCTCCCCATTTAGCGGGGTCTGCGGAGACCCAGTACTTC; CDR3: CSAPHLAGSAETQYF
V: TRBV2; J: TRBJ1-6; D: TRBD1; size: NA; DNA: TGTGCCAGCAGTGGGGACAGGGGGAATCGGATGGCACCCCTCCACTTT; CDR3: CASSGDRGNRMAPLHF
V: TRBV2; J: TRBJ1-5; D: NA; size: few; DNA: TGTGCCAGCAGTTTGACAGAGGTCAATCAGCCCCAGCATTTT; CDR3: CASSLTEVNQPQHF
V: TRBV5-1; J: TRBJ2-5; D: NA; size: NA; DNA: TGCGCCAGCAGCTTGTTGCATCAAGAGACCCAGTACTTC; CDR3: CASSLLHQETQYF
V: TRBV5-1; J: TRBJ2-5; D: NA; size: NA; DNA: TGCGCCAGCAGTGAGTTGCCCCAAGAGACCCAGTACTTC; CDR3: CASSELPQETQYF
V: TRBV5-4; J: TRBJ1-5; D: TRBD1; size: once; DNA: TGTGCCAGCAGCCCAGACAGGGGCCCGAATCAGCCCCAGCATTTT; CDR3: CASSPDRGPNQPQHF
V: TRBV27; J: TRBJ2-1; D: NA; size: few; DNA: TGTGCCAGCAGTTTTGACGCTAGGGTGAAACAGTTCTTC; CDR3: CASSFDARVKQFF
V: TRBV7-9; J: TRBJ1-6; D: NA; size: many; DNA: TGTGCCAGCAGCTTAGCGGGCAGGGCCAATTCACCCCTCCACTTT; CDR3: CASSLAGRANSPLHF
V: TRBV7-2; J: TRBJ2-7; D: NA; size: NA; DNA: TGTGCCAGCAGCGGATACTCCTACGAGCAGTACTTC; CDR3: CASSGYSYEQYF
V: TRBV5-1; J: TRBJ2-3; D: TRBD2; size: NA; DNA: TGCGCCAGCAGCTTGGACCTCGGGGGGAGCACAGATACGCAGTATTTT; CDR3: CASSLDLGGSTDTQYF
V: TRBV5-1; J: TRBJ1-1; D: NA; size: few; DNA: TGCGCCAGCAGCCCCGCGAGGGGCACTGAAGCTTTCTTT; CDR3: CASSPARGTEAFF
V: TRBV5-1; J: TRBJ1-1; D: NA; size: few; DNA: TGCGCCAGCAGCTTGGGATTGGACAACCCGGCGGGTGCTTTCTTT; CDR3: CASSLGLDNPAGAFF
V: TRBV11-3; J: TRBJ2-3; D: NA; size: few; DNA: TGTGCCAGCAGCGAGGGAGATCCCTTCCGCACAGATACGCAGTATTTT; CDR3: CASSEGDPFRTDTQYF
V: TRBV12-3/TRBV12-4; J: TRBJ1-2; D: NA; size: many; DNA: TGTGCCAGCACTATCAGTGTTAACTATGGCTACACCTTC; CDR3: CASTISVNYGYTF
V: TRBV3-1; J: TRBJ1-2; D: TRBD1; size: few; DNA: TGTGCCAGCAGTCTTGGACAGGTCGCATCAGGCTACACCTTC; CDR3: CASSLGQVASGYTF
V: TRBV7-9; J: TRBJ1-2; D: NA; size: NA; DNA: TGTGCCAGCAGCTTAACGCAGGGGAAGTATGGCTACACCTTC; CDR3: CASSLTQGKYGYTF
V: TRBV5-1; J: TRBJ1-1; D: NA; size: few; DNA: TGCGCCAGCAGCTCTCTTTCCACGACGGGTCACACTGAAGCTTTCTTT; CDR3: CASSSLSTTGHTEAFF
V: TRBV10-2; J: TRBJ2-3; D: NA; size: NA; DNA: TGCGCCAGCCGGGGGGCCACTTGGGTCACAGATACGCAGTATTTT; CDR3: CASRGATWVTDTQYF
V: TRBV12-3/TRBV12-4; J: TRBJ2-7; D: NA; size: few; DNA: TGTGCCAGCGGAAAAGTACTTTCCTACGAGCAGTACTTC; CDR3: CASGKVLSYEQYF
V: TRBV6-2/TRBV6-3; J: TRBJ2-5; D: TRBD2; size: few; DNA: TGTGCCAGCAGTTACTCGGGACTACGATCGGAGACCCAGTACTTC; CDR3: CASSYSGLRSETQYF
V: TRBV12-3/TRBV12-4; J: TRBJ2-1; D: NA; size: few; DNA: TGTGCCAGCAGTTTAGGCATCGGGTATAATGAGCAGTTCTTC; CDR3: CASSLGIGYNEQFF
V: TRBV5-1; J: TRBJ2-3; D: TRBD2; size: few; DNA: TGCGCCAGCAGCTCACTAGCGGGAGTGCCAGATACGCAGTATTTT; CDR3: CASSSLAGVPDTQYF
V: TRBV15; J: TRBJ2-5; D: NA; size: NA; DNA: TGTGCCACCAGCAGAGATCTTTTGGAGACCCAGTACTTC; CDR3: CATSRDLLETQYF
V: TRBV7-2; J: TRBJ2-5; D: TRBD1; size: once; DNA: TGTGCCAGCAGCGCTGACAGGGTGGGGGACCAGTACTTC; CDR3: CASSADRVGDQYF
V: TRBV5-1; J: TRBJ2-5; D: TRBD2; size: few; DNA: TGCGCCAGCAGCCGGGTAGCGGGGGCCCATTCTCAAGAGACCCAGTACTTC; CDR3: CASSRVAGAHSQETQYF
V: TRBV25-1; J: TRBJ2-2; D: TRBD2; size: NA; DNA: TGTGCCAGCAGGGGGGGACTAGGCTCCGGGGAGCTGTTTTTT; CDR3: CASRGGLGSGELFF
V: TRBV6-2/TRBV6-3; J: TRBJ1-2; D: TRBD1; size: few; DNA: TGTGCCAGCAGTTACCCCGGGACAGGGGTGCGTGGCTACACCTTC; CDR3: CASSYPGTGVRGYTF
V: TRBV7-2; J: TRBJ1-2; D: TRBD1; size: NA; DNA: TGTGCCAGCAGCCGGGACAGGGGAGAGCATGGCTACACCTTC; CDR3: CASSRDRGEHGYTF
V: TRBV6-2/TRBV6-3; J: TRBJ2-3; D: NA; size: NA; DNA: TGTGCCAGCGGATGGGACCTCAGGGCAGATACGCAGTATTTT; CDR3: CASGWDLRADTQYF
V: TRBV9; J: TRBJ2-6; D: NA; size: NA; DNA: TGTGCCAGCAGCGTAGGAAGGGGACTCTCTGGGGCCAACGTCCTGACTTTC; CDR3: CASSVGRGLSGANVLTF
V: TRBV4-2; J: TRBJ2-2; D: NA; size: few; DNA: TGTGCCAGCAGCCAAGATGGGAGGAACACCGGGGAGCTGTTTTTT; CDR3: CASSQDGRNTGELFF
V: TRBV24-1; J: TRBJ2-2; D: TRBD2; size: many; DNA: TGTGCCACCAGTGATTCTCGACTAGCGGGCACCGGGGAGCTGTTTTTT; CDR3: CATSDSRLAGTGELFF
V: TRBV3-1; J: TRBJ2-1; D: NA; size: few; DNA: TGTGCCAGCAGCCGAGTTTCAGGGTACAATGAGCAGTTCTTC; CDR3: CASSRVSGYNEQFF
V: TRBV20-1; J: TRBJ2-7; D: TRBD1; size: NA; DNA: TGCAGTGCTAGAGAGCAGGGGGCCCGAACCTACGAGCAGTACTTC; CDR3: CSAREQGARTYEQYF